This TCR beta chain was profiled in a study of cytomegalovirus exposure and HLA in healthy donors. Broader study findings: For most TCR beta V segments, an earlier analysis put the productive rate at about 90% or about 30% of the time. Presence/absence analyses supposed approximately even sequencing depth among donors.

Researchers ran the PCR with 60 Vbeta and 13 Jbeta primers. TCRdb keeps only in-frame clones here, not all; method: immunoSEQ multiplex PCR. The sample carries about 110,000 clones, about 80% recorded once. CDR3 size: 13 residues. Germline CDR1 reads MNHEY; CDR2 reads SMNVEV (reference sequence). With 4 bases removed from V and 6 bases from J, the gap between germline ends came to 13 bases. Remarks on this clone: Antigen: not known.

The chain combines TRBV27 with TRBJ2-7, with D possibly being TRBD2 (6 bases). This sequence originates from a woman between 55 and 75 years old in good health and CMV-seropositive. Sequenced material: PBMCs. The CDR3 protein is CASSSGAGGEQYF. The CDR3 nucleotides are TGTGCCAGCAGTTCCGGGGCCGGGGGCGAGCAGTACTTC.